The 8 T cell receptor beta chains below all came from one sample that was sequenced in a study of Graves' ophthalmopathy and Graves' hyperthyroidism. RNA transcripts were the template, and TCR beta CDR3 regions were amplified from them. The first-round RT-PCR employed HTBI primers together with the Qiagen OneStep RT-PCR kit. A multiplex PCR was then performed as the second round. TCRdb reprocessed the multiplex PCR reads with MiXCR, giving one entry per CDR3 protein. The sample lists hundreds of thousands of distinct CDR3 sequences, around 50% occurring once. The sequenced sample was peripheral blood. These receptors came from an adult man with Graves' ophthalmopathy.

This clonotype has only a few counts. V is TRBV24-1 and J is TRBJ2-7; no firm D call. This CDR3 has 13 residues. Germline values: CDR1 KGHDR, CDR2 SFDVKD. V was clipped by 5 bases and J by 2 bases, with 9 bases between them. CDR3 in DNA: TGTGCCACCAGTGGTACTTCTACCTACGAGCAGTACTTC. Protein: CATSGTSTYEQYF.

The chain links TRBV7-9 to TRBJ2-7, with 7 bases lining up with TRBD2. CDR1 and CDR2 (germline): SEHNR, FQNEAQ (reference sequence). This CDR3 has 13 amino acids. J was trimmed by 3 bases and V by 8 bases; bases with no gene match: 7. The CDR3, as DNA: TGTGCCAGCTCCCCTTGGGAGGGCTACGAGCAGTACTTC. Encoded protein: CASSPWEGYEQYF.

J is TRBJ2-1 and V is TRBV25-1, with 9 bases fitting TRBD1. The CDR3 runs to 20 residues. Germline V gene sequence: CDR1 MGHDK, CDR2 SYGVNS. V was pared by 5 bases and J by 0 bases, with 17 bases of the junction left unmatched. The CDR3 DNA reads TGTGCCAGCAGTACTACCGGGACAGGGTGGAAGGGGAGCTCCTACAATGAGCAGTTCTTC. Protein product: CASSTTGTGWKGSSYNEQFF.

The V call is TRBV9, the J call TRBJ1-4; 8 bases are shared with TRBD1. This CDR3 contains 15 residues. CDR1 SGDLS and CDR2 YYNGEE come from the germline V gene. With V trimmed by 4 bases and J by 4 bases, 6 bases remained unmatched. Written as DNA, the CDR3 is TGTGCCAGCAGCATTGGGACAGGCTATAATGAAAAACTGTTTTTT. Translation gives CASSIGTGYNEKLFF.

The chain has TRBV2 and TRBJ1-5; D is ambiguous. With the DNA end fitting TRBJ2-3 better, the J assignment may be wrong. The CDR3 extends over 15 amino acids. Germline V CDR1 and CDR2: SNHLY, FYNNEI. CDR3 loop: CASRYSMDQADTQYF. CDR3 nucleotide sequence: TGTGCCAGCAGGTACTCTATGGACCAGGCGGATACGCAGTATTTT.

This sequence joins TRBV29-1 and TRBJ1-5; TRBD1 is a possible D gene (5 bases). In germline, CDR1 is SQVTM, CDR2 ANQGSEA. The length of the CDR3 is 15 residues. V was shortened by 4 bases and J by 2 bases, with 15 bases between the two germline ends. The CDR3 is CSVGGADGGNQPQHF. The CDR3 DNA sequence: TGCAGCGTTGGAGGGGCGGATGGGGGCAATCAGCCCCAGCATTTT.

The rearrangement uses TRBV5-5 and TRBJ2-5, with 8 bases that match TRBD1. V lost 4 bases, J lost 2 bases, and 4 bases stayed unmatched. The germline V gene encodes CDR1 SGHKS and CDR2 YYEKEE (reference sequence). CDR3 length: 14 residues. CDR3 region: CASSPRDRQETQYF. Written as DNA, the CDR3 is TGTGCCAGCAGCCCCCGGGACAGGCAAGAGACCCAGTACTTC.

The chain combines TRBV19 with TRBJ2-7; D remains ambiguous. Germline CDR1 reads LNHDA; CDR2 reads SQIVND (reference sequence). Trimming stripped 5 bases from V and 1 base from J, with 9 bases between. The CDR3 has 13 residues. The CDR3 region is CASSHRYSYEQYF. The CDR3 bases are TGTGCCAGTAGTCATCGGTATTCCTACGAGCAGTACTTC.